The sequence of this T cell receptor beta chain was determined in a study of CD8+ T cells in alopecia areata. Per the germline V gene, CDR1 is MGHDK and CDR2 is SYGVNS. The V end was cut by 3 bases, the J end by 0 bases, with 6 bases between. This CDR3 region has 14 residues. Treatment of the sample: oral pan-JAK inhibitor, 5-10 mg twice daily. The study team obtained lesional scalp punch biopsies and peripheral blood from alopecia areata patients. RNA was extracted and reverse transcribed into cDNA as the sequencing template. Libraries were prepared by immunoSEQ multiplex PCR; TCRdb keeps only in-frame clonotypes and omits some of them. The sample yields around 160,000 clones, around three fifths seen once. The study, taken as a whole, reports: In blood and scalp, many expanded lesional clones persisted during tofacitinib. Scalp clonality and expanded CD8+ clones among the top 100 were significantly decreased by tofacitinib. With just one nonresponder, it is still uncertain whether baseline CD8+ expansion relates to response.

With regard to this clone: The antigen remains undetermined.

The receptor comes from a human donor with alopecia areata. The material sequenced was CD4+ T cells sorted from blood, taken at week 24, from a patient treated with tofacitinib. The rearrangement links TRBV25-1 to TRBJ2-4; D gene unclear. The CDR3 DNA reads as TGTGCCAGCAGTGACCCAGCAGCCAAAAACATTCAGTACTTC. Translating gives CASSDPAAKNIQYF.